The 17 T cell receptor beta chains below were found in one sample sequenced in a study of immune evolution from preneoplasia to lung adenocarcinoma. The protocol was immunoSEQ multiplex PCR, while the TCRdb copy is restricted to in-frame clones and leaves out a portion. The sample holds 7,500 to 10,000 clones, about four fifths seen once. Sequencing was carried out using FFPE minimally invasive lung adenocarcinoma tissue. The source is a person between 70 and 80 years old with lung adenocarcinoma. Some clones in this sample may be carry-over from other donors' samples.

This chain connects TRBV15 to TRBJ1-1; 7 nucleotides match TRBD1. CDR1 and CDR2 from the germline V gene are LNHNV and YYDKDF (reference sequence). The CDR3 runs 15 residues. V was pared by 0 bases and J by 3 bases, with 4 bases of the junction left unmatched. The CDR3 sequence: CATSRDTGADTEAFF. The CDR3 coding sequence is TGTGCCACCAGCAGAGACACAGGGGCGGACACTGAAGCTTTCTTT.

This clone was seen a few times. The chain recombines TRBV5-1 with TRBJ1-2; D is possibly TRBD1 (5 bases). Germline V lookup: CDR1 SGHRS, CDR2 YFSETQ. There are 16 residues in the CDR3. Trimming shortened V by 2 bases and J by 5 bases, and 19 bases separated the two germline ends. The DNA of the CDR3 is TGCGCCAGCAGCTTAAATTCACTGGGAGCAGGGTATGGCTACACCTTC. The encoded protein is CASSLNSLGAGYGYTF.

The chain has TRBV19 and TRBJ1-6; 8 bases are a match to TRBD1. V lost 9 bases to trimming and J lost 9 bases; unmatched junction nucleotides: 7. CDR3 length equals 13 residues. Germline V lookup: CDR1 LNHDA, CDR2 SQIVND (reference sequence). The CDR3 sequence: CASTRGPGSPLHF. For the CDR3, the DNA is TGTGCCAGCACCAGGGGGCCGGGTTCACCCCTCCACTTT.

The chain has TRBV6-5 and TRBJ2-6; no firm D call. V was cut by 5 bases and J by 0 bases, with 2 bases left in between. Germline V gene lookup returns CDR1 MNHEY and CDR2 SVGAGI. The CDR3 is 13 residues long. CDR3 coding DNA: TGTGCCAGCAGTGTCTCTGGGGCCAACGTCCTGACTTTC. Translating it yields CASSVSGANVLTF.

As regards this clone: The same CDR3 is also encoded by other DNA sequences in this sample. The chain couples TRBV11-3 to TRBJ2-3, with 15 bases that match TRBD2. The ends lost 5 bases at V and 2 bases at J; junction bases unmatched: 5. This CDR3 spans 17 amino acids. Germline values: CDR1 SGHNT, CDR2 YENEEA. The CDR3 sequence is CASSPWTSGGDTDTQYF. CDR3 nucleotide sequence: TGTGCCAGCAGCCCCTGGACTAGCGGGGGGGACACAGATACGCAGTATTTT.

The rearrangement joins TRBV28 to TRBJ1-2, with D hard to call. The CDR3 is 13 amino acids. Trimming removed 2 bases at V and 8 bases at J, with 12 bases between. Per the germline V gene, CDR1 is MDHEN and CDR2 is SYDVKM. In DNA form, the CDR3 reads TGTGCCAGCAGTTTAACGGGCCGCCCGGGCTACACCTTC. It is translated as CASSLTGRPGYTF.

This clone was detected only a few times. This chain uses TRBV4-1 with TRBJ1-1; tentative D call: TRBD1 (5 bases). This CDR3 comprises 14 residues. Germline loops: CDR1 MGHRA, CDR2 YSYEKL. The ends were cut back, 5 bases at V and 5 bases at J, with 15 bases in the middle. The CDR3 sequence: CASSTEGQRTEAFF. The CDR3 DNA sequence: TGCGCCAGCAGCACAGAGGGGCAGAGGACTGAAGCTTTCTTT.

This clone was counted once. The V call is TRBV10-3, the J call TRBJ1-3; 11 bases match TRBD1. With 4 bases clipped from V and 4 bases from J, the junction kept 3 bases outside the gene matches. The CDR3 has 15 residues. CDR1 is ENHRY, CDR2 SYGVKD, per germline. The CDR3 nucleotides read TGTGCCATCAGTGCGGACAGGGGGCCAGGAAACACCATATATTTT. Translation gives CAISADRGPGNTIYF.

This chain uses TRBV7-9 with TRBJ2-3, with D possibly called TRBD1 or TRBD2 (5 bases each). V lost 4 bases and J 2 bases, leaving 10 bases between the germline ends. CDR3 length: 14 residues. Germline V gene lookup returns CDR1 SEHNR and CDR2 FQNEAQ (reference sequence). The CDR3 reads CASSSGTPTDTQYF. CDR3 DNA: TGTGCCAGCAGCTCCGGGACCCCCACAGATACGCAGTATTTT.

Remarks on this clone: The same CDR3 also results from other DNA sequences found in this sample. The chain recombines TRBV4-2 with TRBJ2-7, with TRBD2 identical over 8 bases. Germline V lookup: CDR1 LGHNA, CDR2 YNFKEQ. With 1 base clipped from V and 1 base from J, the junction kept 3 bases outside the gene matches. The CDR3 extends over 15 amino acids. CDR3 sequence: CASSQGSGGSYEQYF. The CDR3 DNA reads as TGTGCCAGCAGCCAAGGAAGCGGGGGTTCCTACGAGCAGTACTTC.

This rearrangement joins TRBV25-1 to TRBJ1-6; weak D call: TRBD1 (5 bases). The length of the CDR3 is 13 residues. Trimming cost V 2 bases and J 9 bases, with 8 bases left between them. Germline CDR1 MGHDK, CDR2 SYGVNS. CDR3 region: CASSEGGVSPLHF. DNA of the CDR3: TGTGCCAGCAGTGAAGGGGGTGTTTCACCCCTCCACTTT.

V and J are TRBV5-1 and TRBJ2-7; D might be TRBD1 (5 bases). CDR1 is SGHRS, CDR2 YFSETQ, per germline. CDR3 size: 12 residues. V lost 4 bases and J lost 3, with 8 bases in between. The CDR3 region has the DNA TGCGCCAGCAGCGTTACAGGCTACGAGCAGTACTTC. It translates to CASSVTGYEQYF.

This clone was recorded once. The CDR3 spells CASSRRIAGPTGELFF. CDR3 nucleotides: TGTGCCAGCAGTAGAAGAATAGCGGGTCCCACCGGGGAGCTGTTTTTT. This chain joins TRBV27 and TRBJ2-2; 7 positions agree with TRBD2. CDR3 length: 16 residues. Germline assignment: CDR1 MNHEY and CDR2 SMNVEV (reference sequence). With V trimmed by 5 bases and J by 4 bases, 10 bases remained unmatched.

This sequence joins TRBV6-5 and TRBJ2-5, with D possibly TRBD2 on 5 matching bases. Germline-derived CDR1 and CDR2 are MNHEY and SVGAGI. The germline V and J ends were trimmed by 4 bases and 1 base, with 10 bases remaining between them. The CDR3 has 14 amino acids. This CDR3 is CASSLRELQETQYF. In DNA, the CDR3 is TGTGCCAGCAGTTTACGGGAACTCCAAGAGACCCAGTACTTC.

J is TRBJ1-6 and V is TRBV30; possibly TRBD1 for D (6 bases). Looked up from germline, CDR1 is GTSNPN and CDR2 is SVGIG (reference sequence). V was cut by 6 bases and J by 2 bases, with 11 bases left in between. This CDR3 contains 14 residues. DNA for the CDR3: TGTGCCTGTGCGGGGGCCGCCTATAATTCACCCCTCCACTTT. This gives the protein CACAGAAYNSPLHF.

CDR3 DNA: TGTGCCAGCAGTGAGTTACAGGGGGAAGAAAACACCATATATTTT. Residues: CASSELQGEENTIYF. V gene TRBV6-4 combines with J gene TRBJ1-3; 8 positions match TRBD1. CDR1 and CDR2 from the germline V gene are MRHNA and SNTAGT. CDR3 length: 15 amino acids. The J segment lost 6 bases and the V segment lost 3 bases, leaving 7 bases of the junction unmatched.

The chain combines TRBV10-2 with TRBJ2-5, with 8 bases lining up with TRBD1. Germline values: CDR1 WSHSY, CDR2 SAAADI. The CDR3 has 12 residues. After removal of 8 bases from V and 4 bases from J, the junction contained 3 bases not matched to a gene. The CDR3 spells CASEGQGETQYF. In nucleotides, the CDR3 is TGCGCCAGCGAAGGACAGGGAGAGACCCAGTACTTC.